These 7 T cell receptor beta chains came from one sample sequenced in a study of T cells in Graves' hyperthyroidism and ophthalmopathy. Amplified regions were TCR beta CDR3 sequences from RNA transcripts. HTBI primers drove first-round RT-PCR of the TCR CDR3. TCRdb analysed the multiplex PCR reads with MiXCR anew, one entry per CDR3 protein. The table has hundreds of thousands of distinct CDR3 sequences, around 20% seen once. Sequenced: blood. All receptors come from a woman in her 50s with Graves' hyperthyroidism that later progressed to Graves' ophthalmopathy.

The chain couples TRBV10-3 to TRBJ1-3; D unclear. V was trimmed by 3 bases and J by 8 bases, leaving 17 bases between them. The CDR3 length is 15 residues. CDR1 is ENHRY and CDR2 is SYGVKD in the germline V gene. Here the CDR3 reads CAISDTGSKGDTIYF. The CDR3 nucleotides read TGTGCCATCAGTGATACCGGGTCCAAGGGAGACACCATATATTTT.

Points on this clonotype: This CDR3 fails to terminate in the conserved phenylalanine or tryptophan, so it likely reflects a read error. The V call is TRBV5-1, the J call TRBJ1-1; D is uncertain. The CDR3 covers 15 residues. CDR1 and CDR2 from the germline V gene are SGHRS and YFSETQ. V dropped 0 bases and J dropped 2 bases, with 11 bases sitting between them. CDR3: CASSLELGLNTEAFL. The CDR3, as DNA: TGCGCCAGCAGCTTGGAATTGGGATTAAACACTGAAGCTTTCCTT.

This clonotype has just a few counts. Its ends do not fully match the called genes, so a read error is possible. V gene TRBV2 combines with J gene TRBJ2-2, with TRBD2 as a possible D gene (6 bases). This CDR3 comprises 14 residues. Germline loops: CDR1 SNHLY, CDR2 FYNNEI. The CDR3 DNA is TGTGCCAGCAGTACCCCTTCGAACACCGGGGGGCTGTTTTTT. It yields the protein CASSTPSNTGGLFF. The whole variable domain, filled in from reference TRBV2 and TRBJ2-2, reads EPEVTQTPSHQVTQMGQEVILRCVPISNHLYFYWYRQILGQKVEFLVSFYNNEISEKSEIFDDQFSVERPDGSNFTLKIRSTKLEDSAMYFCASSTPSNTGGLFFGEGSRLTVL.

J is TRBJ2-2 and V is TRBV2; a weak D match, TRBD2 (6 bases). The V gene lost 6 bases and the J gene lost 2 bases, with 16 bases spanning the gap. The CDR3 contains 16 residues. Germline V gene sequence: CDR1 SNHLY, CDR2 FYNNEI. The CDR3 DNA is TGTGCCAGCAGAGCGGGTGACCTGAGAAACACCGGGGAGCTGTTTTTT. This translates into CASRAGDLRNTGELFF.

This clonotype appeared many times. V usage is TRBV6-5 and J usage is TRBJ1-1; D is ambiguous. The CDR3 loop spans 12 amino acids. Germline values: CDR1 MNHEY, CDR2 SVGAGI. V was shortened by 2 bases and J by 1 base, with 2 bases between the two germline ends. For the CDR3, the DNA is TGTGCCAGCAGTTACCAGAACACTGAAGCTTTCTTT. Its protein is CASSYQNTEAFF.

Note on this clonotype: A read error may explain this, as a much larger clone is one base away. The chain employs TRBV4-1 and TRBJ1-1, with D maybe TRBD1 (6 bases). This CDR3 has 18 amino acids. Trimming left V 0 bases short and J 5 bases short, with 22 bases between. From germline, CDR1 is MGHRA and CDR2 YSYEKL. The CDR3 DNA reads as TGCGCCAGCAGCCAAGATGCTGTAGGCAGGGGAGCCAAGACTGAAGCTTTCTTT. Translating gives CASSQDAVGRGAKTEAFF.

This chain connects TRBV27 to TRBJ2-7; D ambiguous. This CDR3 comprises 13 residues. Per germline, CDR1 MNHEY and CDR2 SMNVEV (reference sequence). Trimming left V 4 bases short and J 3 bases short, with 10 bases between. The CDR3 protein is CASSSSTDYEQYF. The CDR3 DNA follows: TGTGCCAGCAGTTCGTCGACTGACTACGAGCAGTACTTC.